Described below is a single TCR beta chain sequence and its context. These data are taken from a study of blood T cell repertoires in COVID-19. Study overall: The United States, Italy and Spain were the sources of the acute and convalescent COVID-19 samples. T cells, B-cell-depleted T cells, or PBMCs provided the cDNA or gDNA that served as material.

Original handling: How many nucleated cells were present was estimated from reference gene primer amplification. Clones were sequenced by immunoSEQ multiplex PCR, and TCRdb holds only the in-frame ones, with some missing. That table is the source of V, J and clone size, and D and trimming were worked out from the DNA. The sample holds around 260,000 clones, approximately 91% seen once. The CDR3 sequence is 13 residues long. Trimming stripped 1 base from V and 2 bases from J, with 7 bases between. Germline V lookup: CDR1 SQVTM, CDR2 ANQGSEA. The chain combines TRBV29-1 with TRBJ2-3; D is undetermined. Sequenced sample: peripheral blood. This TCR was recovered from a woman aged 35 to 49 who had recovered from COVID-19. DNA of the CDR3: TGCAGCGTTGAAGTGCCTAACACAGATACGCAGTATTTT. As protein: CSVEVPNTDTQYF.